The 3 T cell receptor beta chains below come from one sample, sequenced in a study of blood T cell repertoires in COVID-19. Repertoires were generated with immunoSEQ multiplex PCR, while TCRdb's copy carries only in-frame clones and drops some. The table lists some 93,000 clones, about 88% of them singletons. Sequenced sample: peripheral blood. These receptors all come from a man aged 55 to 70 with acute or convalescent COVID-19.

This chain connects TRBV4-1 to TRBJ2-5, with 10 nucleotides matching TRBD2. The CDR3 contains 15 residues. V was clipped by 2 bases and J by 2 bases; unmatched bases: 2. Germline V gene sequence: CDR1 MGHRA, CDR2 YSYEKL. This chain's CDR3 is CASSQLAGEQETQYF. CDR3 sequence (DNA): TGCGCCAGCAGCCAACTAGCGGGGGAGCAAGAGACCCAGTACTTC.

V is TRBV5-3 and J is TRBJ2-6; 10 nucleotides agree with TRBD1. TRBV5-3 is an ORF, with its function uncertain. The CDR3 has 19 residues. The V gene end was trimmed by 3 bases and the J gene end by 0 bases; junction bases not matched to a gene: 9. The CDR3 nucleotides read TGTGCCAGAAGCTGGAACGGACAGGGGGATTACTCTGGGGCCAACGTCCTGACTTTC. Translating it yields CARSWNGQGDYSGANVLTF.

The J gene is TRBJ1-3, the V gene TRBV6-1; TRBD1 matches 7 bases. Looked up from germline, CDR1 is MNHNS and CDR2 is SASEGT. Trimming removed 1 base from V and 2 bases from J; junction bases left unmatched: 2. This CDR3 region has 15 residues. The CDR3: CASSEVQGAGNTIYF. In nucleotides, the CDR3 is TGTGCCAGCAGTGAAGTTCAGGGGGCTGGAAACACCATATATTTT.